This TCR beta chain appears in the sequencing data of a study of cytomegalovirus exposure and HLA in healthy donors. From germline, CDR1 is LNHDA and CDR2 SQIVND (reference sequence). The V gene lost 10 bases and the J gene lost 0 bases, with 15 bases spanning the gap. CDR3 size: 14 residues. Primers: 60 Vbeta forward and 13 Jbeta reverse. Clones were read by immunoSEQ multiplex PCR, and TCRdb kept only the in-frame ones, dropping some. This sample has about 200,000 clones, with 79% found just once. The TCR originated in a girl aged 5 to 17 in good health and CMV-seropositive. The chain couples TRBV19 to TRBJ1-1, with D maybe TRBD1 (5 bases). The sequencing sample was made of PBMCs. In nucleotides, the CDR3 is TGTGCCACCCGCTTGGGGCAGCTGAACACTGAAGCTTTCTTT. Its protein is CATRLGQLNTEAFF.